This T cell receptor beta chain appears in the sequencing data of a study of blood T cell repertoires in COVID-19. Study summary: Both acute and convalescent COVID-19 samples were obtained from the United States, Italy and Spain. T cells, B-cell-depleted T cells, or PBMCs provided the cDNA or gDNA that served as material.

Seattle cases were enrolled at active infection and followed longitudinally. CDR3 length equals 13 residues. Germline CDR1 SGHTA, CDR2 FQGNSA. Deletions cut 3 bases from V and 4 bases from J, with 7 bases between. This clone was detected a few times. Methods used by the authors: Reference gene primer amplification yielded estimated nucleated cell counts. Sequencing used immunoSEQ multiplex PCR; TCRdb keeps in-frame clones, though not all of them. The DNA gave D and trimming, while V, J and clone size come from that table. The sample lists some 390,000 clones, more than 75% occurring once. Sequencing was performed on peripheral blood. The sequence came from a woman aged 55-69 years with COVID-19, enrolled during active disease. This chain uses TRBV7-2 with TRBJ2-1, with D unresolved. The CDR3 is CASSFTAYNEQFF. In nucleotides, the CDR3 is TGTGCCAGCAGCTTTACTGCGTACAATGAGCAGTTCTTC.